Included here is one T cell receptor (beta chain) sequence, with context. The sample comes from a study of T-cell reconstitution after alpha-beta-depleted transplantation in children. Unique molecular identifiers were incorporated during preparation of the TCRbeta library. In TCRdb, the PCR reads were re-called with MiXCR into one record per CDR3 protein. The sample lists fewer than 550,000 distinct CDR3 sequences, 8% to 11% occurring once. The V and J ends lost 6 bases and 0 bases respectively, with 12 bases between them. The germline V gene has CDR1 SGHRS and CDR2 YFSETQ. The CDR3 spans 14 residues.

The sample was PBMCs, taken before TCRalphabeta/CD19-depleted stem cell transplant. This chain uses TRBV5-1 with TRBJ2-5; D is uncertain. The TCR was taken from a child younger than 10 with inherited bone marrow failure, due to receive a stem cell transplant. CDR3 region: CASTKETYQETQYF. CDR3 in DNA: TGCGCCAGCACCAAAGAGACTTACCAAGAGACCCAGTACTTC.